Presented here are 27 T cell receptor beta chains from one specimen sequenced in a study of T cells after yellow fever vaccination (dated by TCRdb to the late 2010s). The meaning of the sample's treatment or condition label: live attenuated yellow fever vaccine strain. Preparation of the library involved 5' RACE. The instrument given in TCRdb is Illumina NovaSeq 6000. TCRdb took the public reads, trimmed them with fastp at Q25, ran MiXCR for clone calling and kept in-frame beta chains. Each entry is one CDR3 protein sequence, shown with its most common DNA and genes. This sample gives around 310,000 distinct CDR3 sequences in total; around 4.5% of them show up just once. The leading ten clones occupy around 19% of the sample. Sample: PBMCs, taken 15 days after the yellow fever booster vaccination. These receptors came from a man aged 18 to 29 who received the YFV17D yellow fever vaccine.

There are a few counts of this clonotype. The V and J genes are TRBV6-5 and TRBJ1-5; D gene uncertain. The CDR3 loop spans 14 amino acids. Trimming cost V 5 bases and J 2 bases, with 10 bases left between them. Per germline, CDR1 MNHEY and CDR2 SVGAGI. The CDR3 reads CASSPRQGNQPQHF. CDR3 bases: TGTGCCAGCAGTCCGCGACAAGGCAATCAGCCCCAGCATTTT.

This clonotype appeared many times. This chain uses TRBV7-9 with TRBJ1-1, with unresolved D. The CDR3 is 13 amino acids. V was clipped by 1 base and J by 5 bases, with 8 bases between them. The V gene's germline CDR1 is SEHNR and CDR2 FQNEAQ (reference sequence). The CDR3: CASSLDRKTEAFF. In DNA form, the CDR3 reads TGTGCCAGCAGCTTAGACAGAAAGACTGAAGCTTTCTTT.

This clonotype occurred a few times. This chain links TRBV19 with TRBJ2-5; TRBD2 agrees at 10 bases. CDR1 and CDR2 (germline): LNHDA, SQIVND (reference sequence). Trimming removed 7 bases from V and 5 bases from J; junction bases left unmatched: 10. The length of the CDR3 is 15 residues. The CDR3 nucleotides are TGTGCCAGTAAGGTTAGCGGGGGGACTGGTGAGACCCAGTACTTC. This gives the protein CASKVSGGTGETQYF.

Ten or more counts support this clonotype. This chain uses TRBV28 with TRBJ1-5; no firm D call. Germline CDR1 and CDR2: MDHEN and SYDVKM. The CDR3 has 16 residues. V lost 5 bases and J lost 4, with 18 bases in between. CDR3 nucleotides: TGTGCCAGCAGTAGAAGGCAGCCCCTTTCTAATCAGCCCCAGCATTTT. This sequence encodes CASSRRQPLSNQPQHF.

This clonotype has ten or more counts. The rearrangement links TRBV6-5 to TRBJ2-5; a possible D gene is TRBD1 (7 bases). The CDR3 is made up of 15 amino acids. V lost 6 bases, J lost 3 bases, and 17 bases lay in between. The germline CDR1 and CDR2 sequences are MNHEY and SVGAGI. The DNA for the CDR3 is TGTGCCAGCAGCTGGACAGGAGGGTATGAAGAGACCCAGTACTTC. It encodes CASSWTGGYEETQYF.

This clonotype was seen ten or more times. The CDR3 region has the DNA TGCAGTGCTAGCTGGGACAGGGAGAATTCACCCCTCCACTTT. Translation gives CSASWDRENSPLHF. The chain recombines TRBV20-1 with TRBJ1-6; TRBD1 matches 9 bases. V trimming: 3 bases; J trimming: 7 bases; junction bases outside the gene matches: 4. CDR1 and CDR2 (germline): DFQATT, SNEGSKA (reference sequence). There are 14 residues in the CDR3.

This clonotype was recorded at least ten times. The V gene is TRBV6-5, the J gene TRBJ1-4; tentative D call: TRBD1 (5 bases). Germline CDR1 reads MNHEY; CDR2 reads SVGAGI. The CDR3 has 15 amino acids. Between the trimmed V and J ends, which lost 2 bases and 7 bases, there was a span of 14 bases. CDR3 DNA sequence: TGTGCCAGCAGTTACAGTGGGACGACCGGTGAAAAACTGTTTTTT. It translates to CASSYSGTTGEKLFF.

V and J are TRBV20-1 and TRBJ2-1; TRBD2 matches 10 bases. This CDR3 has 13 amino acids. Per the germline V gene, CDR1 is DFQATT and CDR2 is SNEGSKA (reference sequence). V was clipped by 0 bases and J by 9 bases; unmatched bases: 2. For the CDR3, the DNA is TGCAGTGCTAGAGAAGCGGGGGGGAGTGAGCAGTTCTTC. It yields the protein CSAREAGGSEQFF.

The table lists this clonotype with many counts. The CDR3 region is CASSLPGTGGINEQFF. The CDR3 nucleotides read TGTGCCAGCAGCTTACCCGGGACAGGGGGCATAAATGAGCAGTTCTTC. The rearrangement uses TRBV7-2 and TRBJ2-1, with 12 bases that match TRBD1. The CDR3 consists of 16 residues. Germline V gene sequence: CDR1 SGHTA, CDR2 FQGNSA. Trimming took 2 bases from V and 7 from J; bases not matched to a gene: 6.

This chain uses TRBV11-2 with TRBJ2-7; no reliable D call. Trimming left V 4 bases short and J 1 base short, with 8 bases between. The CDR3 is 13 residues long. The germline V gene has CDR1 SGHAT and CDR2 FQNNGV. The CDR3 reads CASSSGSSYEQYV. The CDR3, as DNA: TGTGCCAGCAGCTCCGGGTCTTCCTACGAGCAGTACGTC.

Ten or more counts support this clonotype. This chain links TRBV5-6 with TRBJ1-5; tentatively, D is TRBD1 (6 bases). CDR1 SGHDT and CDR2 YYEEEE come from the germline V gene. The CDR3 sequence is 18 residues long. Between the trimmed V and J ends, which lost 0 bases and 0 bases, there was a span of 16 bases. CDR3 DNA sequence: TGTGCCAGCAGCTTGGAAATCGGAACAGGGCTTAGCAATCAGCCCCAGCATTTT. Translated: CASSLEIGTGLSNQPQHF.

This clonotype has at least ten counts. CDR3 sequence (DNA): TGTGCCAGCAGCTTACGTACAGGGAGCTCCTACGAGCAGTACTTC. Protein: CASSLRTGSSYEQYF. The chain is built from TRBV7-6 and TRBJ2-7; a weak D match, TRBD1 (6 bases). The CDR3 totals 15 residues. Germline V gene sequence: CDR1 SGHVS, CDR2 FNYEAQ. With 2 bases removed from V and 0 bases from J, the gap between germline ends came to 11 bases.

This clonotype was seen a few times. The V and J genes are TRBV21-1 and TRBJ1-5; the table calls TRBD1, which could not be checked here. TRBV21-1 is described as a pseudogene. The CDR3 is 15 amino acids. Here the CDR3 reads CASSKVRDRNQPQHF. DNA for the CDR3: TGTGCCAGCAGCAAAGTAAGGGACAGAAATCAGCCCCAGCATTTT.

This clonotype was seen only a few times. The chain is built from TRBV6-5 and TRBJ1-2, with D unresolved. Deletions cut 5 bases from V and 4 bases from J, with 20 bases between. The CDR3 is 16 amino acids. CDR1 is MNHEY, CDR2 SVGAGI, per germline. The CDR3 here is CASSPRYGGETYGYTF. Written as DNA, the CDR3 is TGTGCCAGCAGTCCCCGCTACGGTGGGGAAACCTATGGCTACACCTTC.

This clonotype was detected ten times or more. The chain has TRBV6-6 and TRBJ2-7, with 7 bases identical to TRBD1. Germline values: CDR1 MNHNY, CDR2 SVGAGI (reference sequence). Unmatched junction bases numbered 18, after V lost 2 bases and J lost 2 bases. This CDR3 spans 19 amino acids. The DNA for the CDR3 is TGTGCCAGCAGTTACACCGCCACTCGCATTACAGGGGAGCCCTACGAGCAGTACTTC. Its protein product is CASSYTATRITGEPYEQYF.

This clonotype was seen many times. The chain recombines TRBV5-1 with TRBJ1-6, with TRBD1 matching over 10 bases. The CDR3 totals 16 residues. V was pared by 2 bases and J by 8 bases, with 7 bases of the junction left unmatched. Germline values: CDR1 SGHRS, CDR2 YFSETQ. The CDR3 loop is CASSFLRTGGDSPLHF. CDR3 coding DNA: TGCGCCAGCAGCTTTTTGAGGACAGGGGGTGATTCACCCCTCCACTTT.

DNA for the CDR3: TGCGCCAGCAGCCAGGGCTTTTATCAGCCCCAGCATTTT. Protein product: CASSQGFYQPQHF. The V call is TRBV4-1, the J call TRBJ1-5, with D hard to call. Germline CDR1 and CDR2: MGHRA and YSYEKL. This CDR3 region has 13 residues. V shed 3 bases and J shed 5 bases, with 8 bases lying between them.

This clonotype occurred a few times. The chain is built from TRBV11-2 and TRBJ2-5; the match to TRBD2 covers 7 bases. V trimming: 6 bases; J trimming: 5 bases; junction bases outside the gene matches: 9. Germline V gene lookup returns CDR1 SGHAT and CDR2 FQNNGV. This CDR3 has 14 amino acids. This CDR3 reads CASRLTSLGETQYF. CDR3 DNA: TGTGCCAGCAGGTTGACTAGCTTGGGGGAGACCCAGTACTTC. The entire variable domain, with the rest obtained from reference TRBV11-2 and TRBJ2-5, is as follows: EAGVAQSPRYKIIEKRQSVAFWCNPISGHATLYWYQQILGQGPKLLIQFQNNGVVDDSQLPKDRFSAERLKGVDSTLKIQPAKLEDSAVYLCASRLTSLGETQYFGPGTRLLVL.

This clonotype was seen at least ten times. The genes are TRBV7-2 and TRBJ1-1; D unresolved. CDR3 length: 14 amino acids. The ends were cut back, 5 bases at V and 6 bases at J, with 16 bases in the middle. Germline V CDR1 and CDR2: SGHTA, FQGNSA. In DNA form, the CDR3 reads TGTGCCAGCAGCCCCGCGCCCTTTGAGGCTGAAGCTTTCTTT. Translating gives CASSPAPFEAEAFF.

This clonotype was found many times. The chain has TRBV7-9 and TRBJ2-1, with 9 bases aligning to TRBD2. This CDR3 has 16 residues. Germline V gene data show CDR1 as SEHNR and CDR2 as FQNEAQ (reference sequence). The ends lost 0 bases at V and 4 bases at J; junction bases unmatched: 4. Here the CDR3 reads CASSLAPSGVYNEQFF. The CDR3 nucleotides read TGTGCCAGCAGCTTAGCGCCTAGCGGGGTGTACAATGAGCAGTTCTTC.

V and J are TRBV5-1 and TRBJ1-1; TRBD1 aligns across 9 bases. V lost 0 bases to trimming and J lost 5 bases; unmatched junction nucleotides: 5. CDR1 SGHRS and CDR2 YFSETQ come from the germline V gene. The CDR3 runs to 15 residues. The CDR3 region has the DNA TGCGCCAGCAGCTTGGGGGACAGGGCGGGGACTGAAGCTTTCTTT. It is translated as CASSLGDRAGTEAFF.

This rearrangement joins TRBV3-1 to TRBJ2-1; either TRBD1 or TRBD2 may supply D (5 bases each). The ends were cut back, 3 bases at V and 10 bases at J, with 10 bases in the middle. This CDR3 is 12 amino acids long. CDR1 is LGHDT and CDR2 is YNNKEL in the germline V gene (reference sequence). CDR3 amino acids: CASSQGVGEQFF. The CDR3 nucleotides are TGTGCCAGCAGCCAGGGGGTGGGAGAGCAGTTCTTC.

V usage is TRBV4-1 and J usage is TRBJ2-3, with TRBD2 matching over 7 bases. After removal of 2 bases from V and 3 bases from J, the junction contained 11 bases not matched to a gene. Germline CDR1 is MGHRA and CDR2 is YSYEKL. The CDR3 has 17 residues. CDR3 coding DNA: TGCGCCAGCAGCCAAAGAGAGACGAAGCGGGATACAGATACGCAGTATTTT. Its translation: CASSQRETKRDTDTQYF.

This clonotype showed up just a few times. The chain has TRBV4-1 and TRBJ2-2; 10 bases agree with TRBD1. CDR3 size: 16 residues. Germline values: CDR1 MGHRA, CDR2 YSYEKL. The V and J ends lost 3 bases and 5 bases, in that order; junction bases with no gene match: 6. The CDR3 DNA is TGCGCCAGCAGCCAGGCCGGGACAGGGGTAACCGGGGAGCTGTTTTTT. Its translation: CASSQAGTGVTGELFF.

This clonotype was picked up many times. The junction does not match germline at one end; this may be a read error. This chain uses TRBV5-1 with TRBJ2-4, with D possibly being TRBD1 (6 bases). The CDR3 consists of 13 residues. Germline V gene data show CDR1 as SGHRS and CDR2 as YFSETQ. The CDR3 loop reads CASTTDGTTAWDF. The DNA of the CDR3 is TGCGCCAGCACCACGGACGGGACAACGGCGTGGGACTTC.

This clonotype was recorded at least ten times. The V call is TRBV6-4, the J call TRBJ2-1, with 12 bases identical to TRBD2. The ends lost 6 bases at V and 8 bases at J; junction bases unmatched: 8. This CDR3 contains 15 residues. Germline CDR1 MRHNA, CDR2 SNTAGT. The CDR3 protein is CASSRTSGEGHEQFF. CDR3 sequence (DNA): TGTGCCAGCAGCCGGACTAGCGGGGAGGGGCATGAGCAGTTCTTC.

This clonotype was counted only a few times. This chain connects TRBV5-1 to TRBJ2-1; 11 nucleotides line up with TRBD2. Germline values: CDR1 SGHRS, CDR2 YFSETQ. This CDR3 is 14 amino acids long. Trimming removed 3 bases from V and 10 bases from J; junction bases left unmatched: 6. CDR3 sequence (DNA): TGCGCCAGCAGCTCTTTAGCGGGGGGGCAGGAGCAGTTCTTC. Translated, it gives CASSSLAGGQEQFF.